This record looks at one T cell receptor (beta chain) sequence and its context. The sample is drawn from a study of shared clonotypes between healthy human individuals. Assay used: immunoSEQ multiplex PCR; TCRdb lists only in-frame clones, some missing. The sample carries hundreds of thousands of clones, roughly 79% recorded once. All donors qualified as healthy HIV-negative adults and had experienced no recent acute infections or vaccinations. Every one of the donors was a Caucasian adult that lived in Nashville, Tennessee. Trimming stripped 5 bases from V and 3 bases from J, with 12 bases between. The CDR3 extends over 14 amino acids. The germline V gene has CDR1 SGHRS and CDR2 YFSETQ.

The specimen was PBMCs. This chain links TRBV5-1 with TRBJ2-1; D possibly corresponds to TRBD2 (6 bases). The receptor was isolated from a woman between 40 and 50 years old in good health. Some clones in this sample may be carry-over from other donors' samples. CDR3 in DNA: TGCGCCAGCAGTGGCGGCGGGATCTACAATGAGCAGTTCTTC. It codes for CASSGGGIYNEQFF.